This T cell receptor beta chain was recovered during a study of metastatic and nonmetastatic thyroid tumors. Study-wide background: Both malignant and benign thyroid patients supplied peripheral blood and tumor or nodule tissue samples, across which the repertoires of these patients were then compared. Study-wide results and limits: Reports indicated that malignant thyroid tumors showed significantly higher TCR beta diversity than benign nodules did, in blood and tumor.

This clone has at least ten counts. Its target is unknown. No patient received treatment before thyroid surgery. This CDR3 region has 15 residues. The germline V gene has CDR1 SGHAT and CDR2 FQNNGV. With 5 bases clipped from V and 4 bases from J, the junction kept 7 bases outside the gene matches. TCRdb re-called the PCR reads through MiXCR. The sample consists of about 40,000 clones, about a sixth of them appearing once. This clonotype was sampled from a female donor with papillary thyroid cancer or a benign thyroid nodule (not recorded which). Some clones in this sample may be carry-over from other donors' samples. The sample comprised blood. V and J are TRBV11-2 and TRBJ1-4, with TRBD1 matching over 7 bases. The CDR3 loop is CASSGTGTDNEKLFF. The CDR3 DNA reads TGTGCCAGCAGCGGAACCGGGACAGATAATGAAAAACTGTTTTTT.